Listed below are T cell receptor beta chains from one sample, sequenced in a study of blood T cells in healthy people across ages. Each CDR3 protein is one row after TCRdb ran MiXCR on the 5' RACE reads. The sample includes 650,000 to 800,000 distinct CDR3 sequences, over 40% of them seen just once. The sequencing sample was made of blood. The receptor source for this set is a woman at least 80 years old in good health. Each CDR3 is given with its conserved first and last residue. D genes are given only for firm matches. Part of the rows lack a size; the others show once, few, many or a class for expanded clones.

>.|TRBJ2-7|.|TRBV13
TGTGCCAGCAGCCCGATAGGGATGGGCTGGACATCTGTTTACGAGCAGTACTTC
CASSPIGMGWTSVYEQYF
>once|TRBJ2-7|.|TRBV5-1
TGCGCCAGCAGCCGAAACAGGGTGGGTACCTACGAGCAGTACTTC
CASSRNRVGTYEQYF
>.|TRBJ2-7|.|TRBV6-6
TGTGCCAGCAGTTACTCGGCTAGCTTGAACGAGCAGTACTTC
CASSYSASLNEQYF
>few|TRBJ1-6|.|TRBV5-5
TGTGCCAGCAGCTTACACTCTTCACCCCTCCACTTT
CASSLHSSPLHF
>few|TRBJ2-2|TRBD2|TRBV7-9
TGTGCCAGCAGCTCAGCGGGGCTGAACACCGGGGAGCTGTTTTTT
CASSSAGLNTGELFF
>many|TRBJ2-1|.|TRBV10-3
TGTGCCATCAGTGAGTCAGGGGCAAAGCAGTTCTTC
CAISESGAKQFF
>.|TRBJ2-6|.|TRBV9
TGTGCCAGCAGCGTCTCACCCGGACAGCCCTCTGGGGCCAACGTCCTGACTTTC
CASSVSPGQPSGANVLTF
>.|TRBJ2-1|.|TRBV13
TGTGCCAGCAGCACCGGACTCGAGAATGAGCAGTTCTTC
CASSTGLENEQFF
>.|TRBJ1-1|.|TRBV9
TGTGCCAGCAGCGTAGTTTCCGGGAACACTGAAGCTTTCTTT
CASSVVSGNTEAFF
>.|TRBJ2-2|TRBD2|TRBV11-1
TGTGCCAGCAGCTTAAATGCACTAGCGGGACCTCGGTGGAACACCGGGGAGCTGTTTTTT
CASSLNALAGPRWNTGELFF
>many|TRBJ2-7|TRBD1|TRBV6-6
TGTGCCAGCGGGAGAGGGGGACAGGGCCTTCCTTACGAGCAGTACTTC
CASGRGGQGLPYEQYF
>many|TRBJ2-7|.|TRBV2
TGTGCCAGCTTGACCGGGACCACACCCTACGAGCAGTACTTC
CASLTGTTPYEQYF
>many|TRBJ2-3|TRBD1|TRBV24-1
TGTGCCACCAGTGATTTCCCCGGGACAGGGACGGGAGATACGCAGTATTTT
CATSDFPGTGTGDTQYF
>.|TRBJ1-1|.|TRBV12-3/TRBV12-4
TGTGCCAGCAGTCACCCCTGGACCACGAGGACTGAAGCTTTCTTT
CASSHPWTTRTEAFF